Reported below is one TCR beta chain. This CDR3 contains 11 residues. The V end was cut by 2 bases, the J end by 9 bases, with 8 bases between. In germline, CDR1 is DFQATT, CDR2 SNEGSKA (reference sequence). Assay: immunoSEQ multiplex PCR; the TCRdb copy retains only in-frame clones and omits some. The sample gives about 55,000 clones, about nine tenths of which show up once; approximately 0.58% is in the top ten. This entry is derived from a study of T cell changes during pregnancy in multiple sclerosis. The rearrangement links TRBV20-1 to TRBJ2-1; D ambiguous. The sequence derives from a female donor with multiple sclerosis, enrolled in a pregnancy study. Sequencing used CD4+ T cells from peripheral blood mononuclear cells, obtained in the first trimester of pregnancy. CDR3 in DNA: TGCAGTGCTAGATTTGGAGCTGAGCAGTTCTTC. Translating gives CSARFGAEQFF.